The clone carrying this TCR beta chain showed up many times. The sample originates from a study of human T cells and chemical hapten exposure. For the study at large: Patches with 0.01% DPC went on the upper back, and the tests were read at 6 days.

This sample's time point: patch test 1, 2 weeks after DPC sensitization. As for treatment: therapeutic diphenylcyclopropenone sensitization with weekly scalp DPC. Only after blood had been drawn was each patch test applied. TCRdb ran MiXCR on the RACE reads and lists one entry per CDR3 protein. This table has about 82,000 distinct CDR3 sequences, roughly 10% appearing once. Trimming cost V 4 bases and J 5 bases, with 14 bases left between them. CDR1 SGHVS and CDR2 FQNEAQ come from the germline V gene. This CDR3 has 14 amino acids. The source of this sequence is a woman between 50 and 59 years old with alopecia areata. Some clones in this sample may be carry-over from other donors' samples. The rearrangement links TRBV7-8 to TRBJ1-1, with a possible D match to TRBD1 (5 bases). The specimen was whole blood, collected in connection with sensitization to the hapten diphenylcyclopropenone (DPC). This CDR3 is CASSSQTVETEAFF. In DNA form, the CDR3 reads TGTGCCAGCAGCTCCCAGACAGTAGAGACTGAAGCTTTCTTT.